Sequencing of this TCR beta chain was carried out in a study of blood T cell repertoires in COVID-19. Study details: The United States, Italy and Spain were the sources of the acute and convalescent COVID-19 samples. From T cells, B-cell-depleted T cells, or PBMCs came the material, which was cDNA or gDNA.

This CDR3 spans 17 amino acids. Germline values: CDR1 SGDLS, CDR2 YYNGEE. Trimming left V 0 bases short and J 2 bases short, with 17 bases between. Per the original methods: Amplification of reference gene primers was used by the study to estimate nucleated cell counts. Data came from immunoSEQ multiplex PCR; TCRdb stores just in-frame clones and leaves some out. The V and J calls and clone size were taken over from that table, and D and trimming were inferred from the DNA. The sample includes 250,000 or so clones, 65% to 85% seen only once; the top ten take roughly 5.5%. V and J are TRBV9 and TRBJ2-5; a weak D match, TRBD2 (5 bases). This TCR was sampled from a human donor in a cohort sampled during active COVID-19. The sequencing input was peripheral blood. The CDR3 DNA sequence: TGTGCCAGCAGCGTAGTTGGACTGAGGGAGACTCAAGAGACCCAGTACTTC. This sequence encodes CASSVVGLRETQETQYF. The entire variable domain, with the rest obtained from reference TRBV9 and TRBJ2-5, is as follows: DSGVTQTPKHLITATGQRVTLRCSPRSGDLSVYWYQQSLDQGLQFLIQYYNGEERAKGNILERFSAQQFPDLHSELNLSSLELGDSALYFCASSVVGLRETQETQYFGPGTRLLVL.